This T cell receptor beta chain originates from a study of Ad26.COV2.S vaccination and SARS-CoV-2 variants. For the study at large: Dosing was one shot or two shots 56 days apart.

Regarding the study as a whole: Substantial response breadth was reportedly seen for spike-specific CD8+ and CD4+ T cells after vaccination.

Per the germline V gene, CDR1 is MNHEY and CDR2 is SVGEGT. The CDR3 is made up of 15 amino acids. The J segment lost 0 bases and the V segment lost 4 bases, leaving 6 bases of the junction unmatched. Treatment: about 20 received Ad26.COV2.S at low or high dose, single or two shots; roughly five received placebo; per-sample allocation not given. Specimens were obtained on day 63 following the first vaccine or placebo injection. Generated by immunoSEQ multiplex PCR, the TCRdb table keeps only in-frame clones and is missing some. Seen here are just over 350,000 clones, around 84% observed once, and the top ten hold about 3.5%. As to this clone: The antigen remains undetermined.

This sample comprised peripheral blood, obtained in a trial of Ad26.COV2.S vaccine versus placebo. The receptor's source is a person between 18 and 60 years old who received the Ad26.COV2.S COVID-19 vaccine or a placebo. The rearrangement uses TRBV6-2 or TRBV6-3 and TRBJ2-7; 7 bases map to TRBD1. The DNA for the CDR3 is TGTGCCAGCAGTTTTTCTGCAGGGGGCTCCTACGAGCAGTACTTC. Its protein is CASSFSAGGSYEQYF.